This TCR beta chain was profiled in a study of patients and donors after allogeneic stem cell transplantation. Germline lookup yields CDR1 SGDLS and CDR2 YYNGEE. The CDR3 spans 16 residues. The junction had 9 bases not matched to a gene; V was cut back by 4 bases and J by 6 bases. MiXCR, run by TCRdb on the RT-PCR reads, gives a single entry per CDR3 protein. The sample comprises about a million distinct CDR3 sequences, around 17% of which are singletons, and around 6% rests with the top ten. Sequencing was carried out using blood, either unsorted or a sorted T cell fraction (not recorded which). The sequence derives from a human donor who was either an allogeneic HSCT recipient or a stem cell or donor lymphocyte infusion donor (not recorded which). It is not recorded whose cells these are; they may come from a transplant donor. The chain employs TRBV9 and TRBJ2-2, with 10 bases that match TRBD2. In DNA form, the CDR3 reads TGTGCCAGCAGCCGAGCGACAGCGGGAGGGGCCGGGGAGCTGTTTTTT. This codes for CASSRATAGGAGELFF.